This TCR beta chain was sequenced during a study of T cell responses to AZD1222 COVID-19 vaccine. A remark on this clone: The target antigen is unknown.

Study-level points and caveats: Within unmutated variant regions lay the reported targets of nearly half of spike-specific TCRs. Repertoire sampling was restricted to post-peak T cell response timepoints. Vaccination with two AZD1222 doses was followed by a rise in Spike-specific TCR breadth and depth.

The germline V and J ends were trimmed by 8 bases and 4 bases, with 12 bases remaining between them. This CDR3 contains 13 residues. Generated by immunoSEQ multiplex PCR, the TCRdb table keeps only in-frame clones and is missing some. The sample has over 150,000 clones, 90% seen once. This receptor was obtained from an adult in good health. Sequencing was performed on peripheral blood, taken on day 0 of AZD1222 vaccination. V and J are TRBV12-3 or TRBV12-4 and TRBJ2-1; unclear D gene. CDR3 bases: TGTGCCAGCGAAACGGGCCCGTACAATGAGCAGTTCTTC. Its protein is CASETGPYNEQFF.